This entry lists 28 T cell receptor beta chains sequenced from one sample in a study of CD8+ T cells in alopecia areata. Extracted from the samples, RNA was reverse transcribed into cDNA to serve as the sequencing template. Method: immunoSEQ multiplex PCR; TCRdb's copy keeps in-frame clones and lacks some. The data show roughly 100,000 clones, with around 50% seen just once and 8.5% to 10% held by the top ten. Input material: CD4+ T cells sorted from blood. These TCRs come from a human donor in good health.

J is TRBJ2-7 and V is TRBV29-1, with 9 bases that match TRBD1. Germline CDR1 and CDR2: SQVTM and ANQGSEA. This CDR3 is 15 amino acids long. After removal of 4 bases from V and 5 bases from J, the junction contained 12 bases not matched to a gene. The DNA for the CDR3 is TGCAGCGTTGGTGAAACCGGGACAGGGCCCCACGAGCAGTACTTC. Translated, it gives CSVGETGTGPHEQYF.

The CDR3 nucleotides are TGTGCCAGCAGCGAGAGGACAGGGCACACAGATACGCAGTATTTT. As protein: CASSERTGHTDTQYF. The J gene is TRBJ2-3, the V gene TRBV9, with TRBD1 identical over 8 bases. V dropped 3 bases and J dropped 2; count of bases not matched to a gene: 5. This CDR3 comprises 15 residues. Germline CDR1 reads SGDLS; CDR2 reads YYNGEE.

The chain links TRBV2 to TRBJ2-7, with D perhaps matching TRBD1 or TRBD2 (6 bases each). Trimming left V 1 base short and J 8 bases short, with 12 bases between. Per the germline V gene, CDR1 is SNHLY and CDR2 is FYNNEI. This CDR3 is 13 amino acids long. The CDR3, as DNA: TGTGCCAGCAGTGAAGGCCCGGGGGCCAAGCAGTACTTC. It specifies CASSEGPGAKQYF.

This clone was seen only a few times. The CDR3 is CASSVLGDQETQYF. DNA for the CDR3: TGTGCCAGCAGTGTTTTGGGGGACCAAGAGACCCAGTACTTC. The rearrangement joins TRBV2 to TRBJ2-5; D may match TRBD1 or TRBD2 (5 bases each). The CDR3 is 14 amino acids. Per the germline V gene, CDR1 is SNHLY and CDR2 is FYNNEI. The ends were cut back, 4 bases at V and 0 bases at J, with 9 bases in the middle. Complete variable domain (other parts from reference TRBV2 and TRBJ2-5): EPEVTQTPSHQVTQMGQEVILRCVPISNHLYFYWYRQILGQKVEFLVSFYNNEISEKSEIFDDQFSVERPDGSNFTLKIRSTKLEDSAMYFCASSVLGDQETQYFGPGTRLLVL.

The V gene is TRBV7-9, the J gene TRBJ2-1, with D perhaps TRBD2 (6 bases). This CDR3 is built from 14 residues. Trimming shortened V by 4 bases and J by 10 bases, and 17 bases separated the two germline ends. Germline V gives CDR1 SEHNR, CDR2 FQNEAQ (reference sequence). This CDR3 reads CASSYRDSRTEQFF. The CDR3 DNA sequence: TGTGCCAGCAGCTACCGGGACTCCCGGACCGAGCAGTTCTTC.

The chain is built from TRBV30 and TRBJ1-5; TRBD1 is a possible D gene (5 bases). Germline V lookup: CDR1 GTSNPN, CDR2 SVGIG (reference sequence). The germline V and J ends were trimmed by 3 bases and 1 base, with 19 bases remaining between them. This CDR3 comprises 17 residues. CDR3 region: CAWSYSAWAGSNQPQHF. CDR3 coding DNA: TGTGCCTGGAGCTATTCTGCTTGGGCAGGGAGCAATCAGCCCCAGCATTTT.

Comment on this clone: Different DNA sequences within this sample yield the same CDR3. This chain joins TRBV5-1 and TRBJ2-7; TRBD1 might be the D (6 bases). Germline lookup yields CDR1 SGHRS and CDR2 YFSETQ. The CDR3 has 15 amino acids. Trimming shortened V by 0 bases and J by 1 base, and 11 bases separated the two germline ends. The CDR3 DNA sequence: TGCGCCAGCAGCTTGGCACTCCAGGGGTCCTACGAGCAGTACTTC. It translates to CASSLALQGSYEQYF.

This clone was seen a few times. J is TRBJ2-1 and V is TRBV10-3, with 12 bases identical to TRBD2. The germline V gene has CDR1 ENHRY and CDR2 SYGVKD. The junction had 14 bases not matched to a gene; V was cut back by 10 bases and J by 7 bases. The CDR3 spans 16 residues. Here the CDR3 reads CASRMRLAGASNEQFF. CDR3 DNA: TGTGCCAGCAGGATGAGACTAGCGGGGGCTTCGAATGAGCAGTTCTTC.

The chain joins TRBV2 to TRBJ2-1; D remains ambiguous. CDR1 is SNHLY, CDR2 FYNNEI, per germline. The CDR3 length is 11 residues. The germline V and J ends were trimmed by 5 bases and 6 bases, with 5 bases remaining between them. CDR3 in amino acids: CASSTSNEQFF. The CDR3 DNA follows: TGTGCCAGCAGTACCTCCAATGAGCAGTTCTTC.

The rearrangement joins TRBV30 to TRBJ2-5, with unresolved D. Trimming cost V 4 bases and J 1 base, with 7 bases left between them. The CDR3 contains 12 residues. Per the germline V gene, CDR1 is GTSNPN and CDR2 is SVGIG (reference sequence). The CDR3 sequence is CAWNIGQETQYF. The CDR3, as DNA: TGTGCCTGGAATATAGGCCAAGAGACCCAGTACTTC. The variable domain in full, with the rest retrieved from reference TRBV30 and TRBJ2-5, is SQTIHQWPATLVQPVGSPLSLECTVEGTSNPNLYWYRQAAGRGLQLLFYSVGIGQISSEVPQNLSASRPQDRQFILSSKKLLLSDSGFYLCAWNIGQETQYFGPGTRLLVL.

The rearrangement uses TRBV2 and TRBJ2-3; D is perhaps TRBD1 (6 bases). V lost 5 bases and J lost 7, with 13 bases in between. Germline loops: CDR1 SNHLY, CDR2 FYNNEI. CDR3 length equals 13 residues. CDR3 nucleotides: TGTGCCAGCAGTACTCACAGGGAGAATACGCAGTATTTT. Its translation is CASSTHRENTQYF. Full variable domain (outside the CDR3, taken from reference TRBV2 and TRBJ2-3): EPEVTQTPSHQVTQMGQEVILRCVPISNHLYFYWYRQILGQKVEFLVSFYNNEISEKSEIFDDQFSVERPDGSNFTLKIRSTKLEDSAMYFCASSTHRENTQYFGPGTRLTVL.

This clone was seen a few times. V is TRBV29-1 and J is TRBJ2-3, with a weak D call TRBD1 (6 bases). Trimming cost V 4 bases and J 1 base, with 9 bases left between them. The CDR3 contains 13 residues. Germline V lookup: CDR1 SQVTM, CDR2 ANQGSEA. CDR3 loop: CSVGGGGTDTQYF. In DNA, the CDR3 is TGCAGCGTTGGAGGGGGTGGCACAGATACGCAGTATTTT.

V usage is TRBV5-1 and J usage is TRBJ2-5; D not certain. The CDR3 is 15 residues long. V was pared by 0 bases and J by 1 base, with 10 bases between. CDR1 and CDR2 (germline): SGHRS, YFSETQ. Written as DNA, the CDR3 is TGCGCCAGCAGCTTGGCGGGCGCCCCCCAAGAGACCCAGTACTTC. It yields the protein CASSLAGAPQETQYF.

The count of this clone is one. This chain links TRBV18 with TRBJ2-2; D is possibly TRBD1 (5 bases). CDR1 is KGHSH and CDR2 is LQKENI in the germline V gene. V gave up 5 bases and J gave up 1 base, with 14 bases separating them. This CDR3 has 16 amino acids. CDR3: CASSSSTVLNTGELFF. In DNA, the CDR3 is TGTGCCAGCTCATCATCGACAGTGTTGAACACCGGGGAGCTGTTTTTT.

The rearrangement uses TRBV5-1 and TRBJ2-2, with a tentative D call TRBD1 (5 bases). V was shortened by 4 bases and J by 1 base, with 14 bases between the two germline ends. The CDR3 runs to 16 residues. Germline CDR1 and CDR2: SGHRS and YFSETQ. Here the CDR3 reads CASSKLGAGNTGELFF. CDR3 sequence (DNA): TGCGCCAGCAGCAAATTAGGGGCCGGGAACACCGGGGAGCTGTTTTTT.

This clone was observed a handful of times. CDR3 DNA sequence: TGCGCCAGCAGCGTGGGAGGCCTAGAGGGGGAGACCCAGTACTTC. Its translation: CASSVGGLEGETQYF. This sequence joins TRBV5-1 and TRBJ2-5, with D possibly TRBD2 on 6 matching bases. Germline CDR1 reads SGHRS; CDR2 reads YFSETQ. The V and J ends lost 4 bases and 5 bases respectively, with 18 bases between them. This CDR3 has 15 amino acids.

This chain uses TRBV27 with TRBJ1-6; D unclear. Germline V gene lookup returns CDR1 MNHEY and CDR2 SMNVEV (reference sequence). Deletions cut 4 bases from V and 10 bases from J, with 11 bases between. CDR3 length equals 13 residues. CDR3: CASSYEGVSPLHF. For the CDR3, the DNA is TGTGCCAGCAGTTACGAGGGCGTCTCACCCCTCCACTTT.

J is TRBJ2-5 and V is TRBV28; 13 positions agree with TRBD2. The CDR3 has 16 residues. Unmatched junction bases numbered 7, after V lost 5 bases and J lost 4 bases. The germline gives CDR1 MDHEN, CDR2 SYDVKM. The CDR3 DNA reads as TGTGCCAGCAGTCCCTCCCGGACTAGCGGGGGAGAGACCCAGTACTTC. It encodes CASSPSRTSGGETQYF.

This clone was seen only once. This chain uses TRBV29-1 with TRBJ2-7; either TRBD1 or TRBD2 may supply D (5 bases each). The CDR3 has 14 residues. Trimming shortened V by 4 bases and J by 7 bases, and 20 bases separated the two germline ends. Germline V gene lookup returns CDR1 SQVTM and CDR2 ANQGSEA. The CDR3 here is CSVVDGTIRREQYF. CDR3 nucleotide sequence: TGCAGCGTTGTTGACGGGACCATCCGGCGGGAGCAGTACTTC.

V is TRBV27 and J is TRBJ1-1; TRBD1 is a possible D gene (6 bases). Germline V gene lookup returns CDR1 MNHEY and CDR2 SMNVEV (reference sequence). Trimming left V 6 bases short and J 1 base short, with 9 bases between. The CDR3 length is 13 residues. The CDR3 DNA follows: TGTGCCAGCAGACCACAGGGGAACACTGAAGCTTTCTTT. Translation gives CASRPQGNTEAFF.

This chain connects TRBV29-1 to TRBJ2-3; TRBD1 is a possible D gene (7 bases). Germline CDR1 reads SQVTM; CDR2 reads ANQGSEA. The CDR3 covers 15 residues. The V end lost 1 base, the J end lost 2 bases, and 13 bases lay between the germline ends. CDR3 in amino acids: CSVEGRDRPTDTQYF. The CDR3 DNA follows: TGCAGCGTTGAAGGGAGGGACAGACCCACAGATACGCAGTATTTT.

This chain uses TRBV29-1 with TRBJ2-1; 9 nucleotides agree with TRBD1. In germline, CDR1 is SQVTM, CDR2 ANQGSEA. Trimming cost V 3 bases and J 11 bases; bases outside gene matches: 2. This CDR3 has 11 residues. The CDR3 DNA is TGCAGCGTTGATACAGGGGGCCAGCAGTTCTTC. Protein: CSVDTGGQQFF.

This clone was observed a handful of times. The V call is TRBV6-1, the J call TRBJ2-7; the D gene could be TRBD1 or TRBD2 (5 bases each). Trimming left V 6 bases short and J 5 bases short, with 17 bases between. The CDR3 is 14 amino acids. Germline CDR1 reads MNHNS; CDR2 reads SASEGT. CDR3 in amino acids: CASRGEYRLNEQYF. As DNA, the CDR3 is TGTGCCAGCAGGGGAGAGTACAGGCTCAACGAGCAGTACTTC.

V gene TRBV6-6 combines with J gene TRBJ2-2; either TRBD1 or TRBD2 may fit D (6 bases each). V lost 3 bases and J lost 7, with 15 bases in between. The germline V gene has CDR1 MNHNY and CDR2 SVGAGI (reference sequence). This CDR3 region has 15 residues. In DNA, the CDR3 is TGTGCCAGCAGTTATGGATGGGGGGCGAACGGGGAGCTGTTTTTT. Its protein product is CASSYGWGANGELFF.

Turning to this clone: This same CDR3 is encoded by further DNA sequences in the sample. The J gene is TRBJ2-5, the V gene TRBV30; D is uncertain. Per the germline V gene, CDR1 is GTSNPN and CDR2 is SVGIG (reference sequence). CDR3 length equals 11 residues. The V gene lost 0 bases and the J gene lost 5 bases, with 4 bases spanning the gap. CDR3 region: CAWSVGETQYF. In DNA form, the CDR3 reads TGTGCCTGGAGTGTTGGGGAGACCCAGTACTTC.

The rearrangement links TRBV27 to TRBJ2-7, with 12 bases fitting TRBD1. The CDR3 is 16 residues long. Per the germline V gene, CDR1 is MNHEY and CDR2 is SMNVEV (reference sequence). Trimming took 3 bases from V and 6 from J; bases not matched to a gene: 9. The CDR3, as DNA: TGTGCCAGCAGTTTCTATCCCCCGGGACAGGGGGCCGAGCAGTACTTC. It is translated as CASSFYPPGQGAEQYF.

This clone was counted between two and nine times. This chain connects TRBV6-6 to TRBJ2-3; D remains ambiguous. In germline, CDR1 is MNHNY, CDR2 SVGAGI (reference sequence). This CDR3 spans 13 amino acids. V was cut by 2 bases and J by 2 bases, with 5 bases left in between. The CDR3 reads CASSYDHTDTQYF. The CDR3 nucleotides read TGTGCCAGCAGTTACGACCACACAGATACGCAGTATTTT.

DNA of the CDR3: TGTGCCAGCACCCACGGTAGCAATCAGCCCCAGCATTTT. Its protein is CASTHGSNQPQHF. The rearrangement links TRBV27 to TRBJ1-5; D is ambiguous. Germline loops: CDR1 MNHEY, CDR2 SMNVEV (reference sequence). Trimming took 7 bases from V and 0 from J, leaving 7 bases between them. This CDR3 contains 13 residues.